This T cell receptor beta chain was captured in a study of T cells in Graves' hyperthyroidism and ophthalmopathy. Study-wide points: Among thyroid clonotypes expanded above 0.001, most also appeared in blood.

Disease duration under 2 months; hyperthyroidism patients were aged 18 to 65. The study left out patients who had uncontrolled infection, other autoimmune disease, pregnancy or lactation. Diagnosing involved the use of clinical symptoms, serum thyroxine and TRAb, thyroid ultrasound and orbital computed tomography. This clonotype was picked up a small number of times. Its specificity is not known. In germline, CDR1 is MGHRA, CDR2 YSYEKL. This CDR3 contains 19 residues. V dropped 0 bases and J dropped 8 bases, with 23 bases sitting between them. What was amplified from RNA transcripts were TCR beta CDR3 regions. With the HTBI primer set, the TCR CDR3 went through a first round of RT-PCR. TCRdb analysed the multiplex PCR reads with MiXCR anew, one entry per CDR3 protein. The sample records almost 600,000 distinct CDR3 sequences, about 14% being singletons.

The chain carries TRBV4-1 and TRBJ1-6, with a possible D match to TRBD1 (5 bases). The sequence derives from a woman under 40 with Graves' hyperthyroidism that later progressed to Graves' ophthalmopathy. Specimen: blood. The CDR3 protein is CASSQDRGTYSRVDSPLHF. DNA of the CDR3: TGCGCCAGCAGCCAAGATAGAGGCACGTATAGCAGGGTAGATTCACCCCTCCACTTT.